The next 7 T cell receptor beta chains were all read from a single sample in a study of blood T cell repertoires in COVID-19. Profiling relied on immunoSEQ multiplex PCR, and the TCRdb table lists in-frame clones only, not all of them. Here the sample spans 150,000 or so clones, approximately 78% being singletons. The sequencing input was PBMCs or T cells enriched from blood (not recorded which). All receptors come from a woman in her 50s who had recovered from COVID-19.

This clone occurred once. This chain uses TRBV6-1 with TRBJ2-7; D ambiguous. The CDR3 runs 12 residues. CDR1 and CDR2 (germline): MNHNS, SASEGT. With 2 bases removed from V and 6 bases from J, the gap between germline ends came to 8 bases. CDR3: CASSEPLFEQYF. The CDR3 DNA reads as TGTGCCAGCAGTGAACCCCTATTCGAGCAGTACTTC.

This chain links TRBV7-2 with TRBJ2-1, with TRBD1 matching over 7 bases. The CDR3 has 16 amino acids. Germline CDR1 is SGHTA and CDR2 is FQGNSA. The J segment lost 9 bases and the V segment lost 8 bases, leaving 19 bases of the junction unmatched. The CDR3 DNA reads as TGTGCCAGCCGCCCCCCTACGACAGGGTTGGGCGGTGAGCAGTTCTTC. Protein product: CASRPPTTGLGGEQFF.

This clone came up a few times. V and J are TRBV10-1 and TRBJ1-1; D is uncertain. V was cut by 2 bases and J by 0 bases, with 13 bases left in between. The CDR3 sequence is 16 residues long. Germline CDR1 is WNHNN and CDR2 is SYGVQD (reference sequence). The CDR3 region is CASSEKWAAMNTEAFF. CDR3 DNA: TGCGCCAGCAGTGAGAAATGGGCTGCGATGAACACTGAAGCTTTCTTT.

The chain joins TRBV24-1 to TRBJ2-5, with 13 bases lining up with TRBD2. Germline V gene data show CDR1 as KGHDR and CDR2 as SFDVKD. Trimming took 10 bases from V and 2 from J; bases not matched to a gene: 6. This CDR3 spans 15 amino acids. The DNA for the CDR3 is TGTGCCACAGGCCGGACTAGCGGGGGACAAGAGACCCAGTACTTC. Its translation is CATGRTSGGQETQYF.

The chain combines TRBV12-3 or TRBV12-4 with TRBJ1-2; D not resolved. The CDR3 length is 11 residues. V lost 3 bases and J lost 10, with 9 bases in between. The DNA for the CDR3 is TGTGCCAGCAGTTTCCGAGAGTCCTACACCTTC. This translates into CASSFRESYTF.

The rearrangement uses TRBV11-2 and TRBJ2-3; 7 bases fit TRBD1. There are 15 residues in the CDR3. Per the germline V gene, CDR1 is SGHAT and CDR2 is FQNNGV. Germline trimming cut 4 bases from V and 3 bases from J; bases unmatched to any gene: 7. CDR3 sequence: CASSSKNRGTDTQYF. The CDR3 nucleotides are TGTGCCAGCAGCTCAAAGAACAGGGGAACAGATACGCAGTATTTT. The full variable domain, its missing parts supplied by reference TRBV11-2 and TRBJ2-3, is EAGVAQSPRYKIIEKRQSVAFWCNPISGHATLYWYQQILGQGPKLLIQFQNNGVVDDSQLPKDRFSAERLKGVDSTLKIQPAKLEDSAVYLCASSSKNRGTDTQYFGPGTRLTVL.

The CDR3 here is CASSLGTVGLSSYEQYF. For the CDR3, the DNA is TGTGCCAGCAGCTTGGGAACCGTTGGGCTATCCTCCTACGAGCAGTACTTC. V and J are TRBV5-6 and TRBJ2-7; D gene uncertain. The length of the CDR3 is 17 residues. The V end was cut by 0 bases, the J end by 0 bases, with 16 bases between. From germline, CDR1 is SGHDT and CDR2 YYEEEE.